This T cell receptor (beta chain) was profiled in a study of CD8 T cells in ankylosing spondylitis. Notes on the study in general: Reportedly, significant enrichment of disease-linked clones occurred in matched ankylosing spondylitis synovial fluid. A TCR beta motif of roughly eight highly homologous variants appeared characteristic of ankylosing spondylitis blood.

The trim removed 7 bases at V and 9 bases at J, leaving 18 bases unmatched. The CDR3 runs to 15 residues. Germline lookup yields CDR1 MNHNS and CDR2 SASEGT. In TCRdb, the 5' RACE reads were re-called with MiXCR into one record per CDR3 protein. The profile shows more than 300,000 distinct CDR3 sequences, approximately 8% of them singletons. Points on this clonotype: Its antigen is as yet unknown.

The source of this sequence is a male donor with ankylosing spondylitis. This sequence joins TRBV6-1 and TRBJ2-7, with 7 bases lining up with TRBD1. The sequenced sample was blood, either unsorted or a sorted T cell fraction (not recorded which). DNA of the CDR3: TGTGCCAGCAAGCCGGGACAGTCTTACGCGTTTGGGCAGTACTTC. It specifies CASKPGQSYAFGQYF.